This entry features one T cell receptor beta chain sequence. Only in-frame clones appear in the TCRdb table, and some are missing; sequencing was by immunoSEQ multiplex PCR. The sample has over 45,000 clones, roughly 87% seen once. The sample belongs to a study of blood T cell repertoires in COVID-19. Background on the study: Acute and convalescent COVID-19 specimens originated in the United States, Italy and Spain.

The CDR3 runs to 13 residues. The V gene end was trimmed by 5 bases and the J gene end by 4 bases; junction bases not matched to a gene: 4. Germline loops: CDR1 SGHDN, CDR2 FVKESK. This TCR was sampled from an elderly man in a cohort sampled during active COVID-19. The J gene is TRBJ1-1, the V gene TRBV14; 7 nucleotides match TRBD1. Specimen: peripheral blood. CDR3 sequence (DNA): TGTGCCAGCAGCTTTTCAGGGGGCACTGAAGCTTTCTTT. It specifies CASSFSGGTEAFF.